One sample yielded the 3 T cell receptor beta chains listed below, sequenced in a study of patients and donors after allogeneic stem cell transplantation. One entry per CDR3 protein results from TCRdb running MiXCR on the RT-PCR reads. The data hold hundreds of thousands of distinct CDR3 sequences, with roughly 16% observed a single time. The sample consisted of blood, either unsorted or a sorted T cell fraction (not recorded which). These receptors were obtained from a human donor who was either an allogeneic HSCT recipient or a stem cell or donor lymphocyte infusion donor (not recorded which). It is not recorded whose cells these are; they may come from a transplant donor.

In this sample, this clonotype turned up many times. The V and J genes are TRBV29-1 and TRBJ2-3; maybe TRBD1 (6 bases). The CDR3 extends over 13 amino acids. Between the trimmed V and J ends, which lost 6 bases and 3 bases, there was a span of 13 bases. Germline V CDR1 and CDR2: SQVTM, ANQGSEA. CDR3 sequence (DNA): TGCAGCGTCGGGACATTTTTTACAGATACGCAGTATTTT. This gives the protein CSVGTFFTDTQYF.

The V and J genes are TRBV2 and TRBJ2-3; 8 bases map to TRBD1. The V gene end was trimmed by 1 base and the J gene end by 3 bases; junction bases not matched to a gene: 9. The CDR3 extends over 17 amino acids. CDR1 and CDR2 from the germline V gene are SNHLY and FYNNEI. CDR3 nucleotides: TGTGCCAGCAGTGAAGTGAGGACAGGGAGGTTGACAGATACGCAGTATTTT. Amino acid sequence: CASSEVRTGRLTDTQYF.

In its sample, this clonotype was seen many times. V gene TRBV3-1 combines with J gene TRBJ2-4, with D tentatively TRBD2 (6 bases). Germline lookup yields CDR1 LGHDT and CDR2 YNNKEL (reference sequence). There are 14 residues in the CDR3. The V end lost 4 bases, the J end lost 1 base, and 8 bases lay between the germline ends. In nucleotides, the CDR3 is TGTGCCAGCAGCCGGAGGGTGGCCAAAAACATTCAGTACTTC. It codes for CASSRRVAKNIQYF.